This TCR beta chain came from a study of blood T cell repertoires in COVID-19. Background on the study: PBMCs, B-cell-depleted T cells, or T cells provided the cDNA or gDNA that made up the material.

CDR3 length: 12 amino acids. V was clipped by 2 bases and J by 5 bases, with 9 bases between them. Germline loops: CDR1 GTSNPN, CDR2 SVGIG (reference sequence). The repertoire was sequenced with immunoSEQ multiplex PCR; TCRdb's copy has only in-frame clones and lacks some. The sample carries 130,000 to 150,000 clones, 85% to 90% recorded once. The sequencing sample was made of peripheral blood. This chain joins TRBV30 and TRBJ1-2; TRBD1 might be the D (5 bases). The sequence was obtained from a man between 50 and 59 years old with active or convalescent COVID-19. CDR3 DNA sequence: TGTGCCTGGAGTCGACAGTCTTATGGCTACACCTTC. The encoded protein is CAWSRQSYGYTF.